This record covers a single TCR beta chain. This sample is part of a study of blood T cell repertoires in COVID-19. Across the whole study: Donors in the United States, Italy and Spain gave samples during acute or convalescent COVID-19.

Authors' data handling: The assay estimated nucleated cells by amplifying reference gene primers. Assay used: immunoSEQ multiplex PCR; TCRdb lists only in-frame clones, some missing. V, J and clone size were drawn from that table, and D and trimming were deduced from the DNA. The sample holds roughly 190,000 clones; 75% to 90% are singletons and the top ten take less than 9%. This receptor was identified in an older woman with acute or convalescent COVID-19. What was sequenced was peripheral blood.

CDR3 region: CASSYRDRKNIQYF. Here the CDR3 DNA reads TGTGCCAGCAGTTACCGGGACAGAAAAAACATTCAGTACTTC. The chain joins TRBV5-4 to TRBJ2-4; TRBD1 agrees at 7 bases. Germline assignment: CDR1 SGHNT and CDR2 YYREEE (reference sequence). The trim removed 5 bases at V and 4 bases at J, leaving 6 bases unmatched. The CDR3 loop spans 14 amino acids. Full variable domain (remainder filled in from reference TRBV5-4 and TRBJ2-4): ETGVTQSPTHLIKTRGQQVTLRCSSQSGHNTVSWYQQALGQGPQFIFQYYREEENGRGNFPPRFSGLQFPNYSSELNVNALELDDSALYLCASSYRDRKNIQYFGAGTRLSVL.